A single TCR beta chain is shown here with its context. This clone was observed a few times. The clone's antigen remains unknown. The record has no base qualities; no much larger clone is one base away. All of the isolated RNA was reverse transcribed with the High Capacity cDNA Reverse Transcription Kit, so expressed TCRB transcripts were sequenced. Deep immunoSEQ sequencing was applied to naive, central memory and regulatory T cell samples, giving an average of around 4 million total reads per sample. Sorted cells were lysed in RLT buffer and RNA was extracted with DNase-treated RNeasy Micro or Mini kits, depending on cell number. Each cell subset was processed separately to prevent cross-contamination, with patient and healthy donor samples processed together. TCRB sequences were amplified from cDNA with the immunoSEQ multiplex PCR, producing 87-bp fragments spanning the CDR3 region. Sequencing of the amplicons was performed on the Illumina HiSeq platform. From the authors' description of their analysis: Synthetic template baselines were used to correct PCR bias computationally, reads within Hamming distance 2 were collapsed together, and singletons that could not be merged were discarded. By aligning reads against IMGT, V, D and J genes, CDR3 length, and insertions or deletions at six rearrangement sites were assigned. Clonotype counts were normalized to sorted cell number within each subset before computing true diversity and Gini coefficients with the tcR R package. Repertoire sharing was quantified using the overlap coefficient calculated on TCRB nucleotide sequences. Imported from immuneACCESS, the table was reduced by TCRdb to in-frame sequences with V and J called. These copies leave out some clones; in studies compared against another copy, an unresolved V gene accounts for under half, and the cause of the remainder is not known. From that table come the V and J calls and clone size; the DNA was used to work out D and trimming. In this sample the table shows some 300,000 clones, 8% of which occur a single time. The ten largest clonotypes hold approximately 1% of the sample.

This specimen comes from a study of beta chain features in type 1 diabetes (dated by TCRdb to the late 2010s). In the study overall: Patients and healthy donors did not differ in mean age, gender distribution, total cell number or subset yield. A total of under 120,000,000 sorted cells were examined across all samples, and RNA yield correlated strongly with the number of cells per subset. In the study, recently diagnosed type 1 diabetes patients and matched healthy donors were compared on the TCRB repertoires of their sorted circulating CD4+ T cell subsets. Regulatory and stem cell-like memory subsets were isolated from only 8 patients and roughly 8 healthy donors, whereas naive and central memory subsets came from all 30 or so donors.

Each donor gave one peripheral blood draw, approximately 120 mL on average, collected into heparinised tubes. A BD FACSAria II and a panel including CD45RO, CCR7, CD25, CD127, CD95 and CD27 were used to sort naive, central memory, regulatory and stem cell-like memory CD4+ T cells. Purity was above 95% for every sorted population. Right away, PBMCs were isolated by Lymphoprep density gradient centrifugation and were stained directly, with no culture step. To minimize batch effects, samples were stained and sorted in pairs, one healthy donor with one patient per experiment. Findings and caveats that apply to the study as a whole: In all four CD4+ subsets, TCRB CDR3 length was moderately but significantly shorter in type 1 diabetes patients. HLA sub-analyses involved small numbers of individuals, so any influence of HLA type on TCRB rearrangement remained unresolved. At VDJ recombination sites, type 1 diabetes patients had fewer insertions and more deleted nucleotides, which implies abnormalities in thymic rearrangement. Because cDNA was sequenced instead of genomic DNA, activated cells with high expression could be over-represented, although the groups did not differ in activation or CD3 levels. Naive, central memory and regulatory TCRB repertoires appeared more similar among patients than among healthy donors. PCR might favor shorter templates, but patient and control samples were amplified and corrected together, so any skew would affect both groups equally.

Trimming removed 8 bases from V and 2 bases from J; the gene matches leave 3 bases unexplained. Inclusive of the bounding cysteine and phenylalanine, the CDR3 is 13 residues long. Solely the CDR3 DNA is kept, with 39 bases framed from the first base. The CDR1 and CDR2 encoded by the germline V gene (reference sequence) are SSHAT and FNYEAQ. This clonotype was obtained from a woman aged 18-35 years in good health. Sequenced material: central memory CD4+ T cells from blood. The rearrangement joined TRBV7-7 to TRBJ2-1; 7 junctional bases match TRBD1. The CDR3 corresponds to CASGQGAYNEQFF. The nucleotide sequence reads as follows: TGTGCCAGCGGCCAGGGGGCCTACAATGAGCAGTTCTTC.